What follows are 17 T cell receptor beta chains derived from one specimen sequenced in a study of shared clonotypes between healthy human individuals. Sequencing used immunoSEQ multiplex PCR; TCRdb keeps in-frame clones, though not all of them. In the table there are about 2 million clones, 85% to 95% of which are singletons. The sequenced sample was naive CD4+ T cells sorted from blood. Subset: CD45RA+ positively selected. All receptors derive from a man aged 18 to 30 in good health.

The chain has TRBV10-3 and TRBJ2-1, with TRBD2 identical over 8 bases. Germline V gene data show CDR1 as ENHRY and CDR2 as SYGVKD. V lost 3 bases and J lost 15; bases outside the gene matches: 4. This CDR3 spans 11 amino acids. The CDR3 is CAISDGGTRFF. The CDR3 region has the DNA TGTGCCATCAGTGACGGAGGGACTAGGTTCTTC.

The chain carries TRBV18 and TRBJ2-6; a possible D gene is TRBD2 (6 bases). Trimming stripped 3 bases from V and 2 bases from J, with 8 bases between. Germline CDR1 is KGHSH and CDR2 is LQKENI. The CDR3 runs to 15 residues. Written as DNA, the CDR3 is TGTGCCAGCTCACCCGCGGGGACTGGGGCCAACGTCCTGACTTTC. Amino acids: CASSPAGTGANVLTF.

V gene TRBV7-8 combines with J gene TRBJ1-4; D gene unclear. CDR1 SGHVS and CDR2 FQNEAQ come from the germline V gene. The CDR3 runs 13 residues. V was clipped by 7 bases and J by 5 bases, with 11 bases between them. The CDR3 region is CASKLQENEKLFF. The CDR3, as DNA: TGTGCCAGCAAGCTCCAGGAGAATGAAAAACTGTTTTTT. Full variable domain (rest looked up from reference TRBV7-8 and TRBJ1-4): GAGVSQSPRYKVAKRGQDVALRCDPISGHVSLFWYQQALGQGPEFLTYFQNEAQLDKSGLPSDRFFAERPEGSVSTLKIQRTQQEDSAVYLCASKLQENEKLFFGSGTQLSVL.

The V call is TRBV6-5, the J call TRBJ1-5; unclear D gene. CDR3 length: 14 amino acids. Deletions cut 6 bases from V and 3 bases from J, with 12 bases between. CDR1 and CDR2 (germline): MNHEY, SVGAGI. The chain's CDR3 is CASSPLDPNQPQHF. CDR3 bases: TGTGCCAGCAGCCCCTTAGATCCCAATCAGCCCCAGCATTTT.

The chain is built from TRBV27 and TRBJ1-6, with TRBD1 matching over 7 bases. V gave up 2 bases and J gave up 7 bases; unmatched junction bases: 8. CDR3 size: 16 residues. CDR1 is MNHEY and CDR2 is SMNVEV in the germline V gene (reference sequence). The CDR3 here is CASSLVTGAANSPLHF. In nucleotides, the CDR3 is TGTGCCAGCAGTTTAGTAACAGGGGCAGCGAATTCACCCCTCCACTTT.

The chain uses TRBV6-1 and TRBJ2-7, with D tentatively TRBD1 (6 bases). The CDR3 runs to 14 residues. V lost 7 bases to trimming and J lost 0 bases, with 13 bases between them. Per the germline V gene, CDR1 is MNHNS and CDR2 is SASEGT. The CDR3 DNA reads TGTGCCAGCACTCTGGGGGACACCTCCTACGAGCAGTACTTC. This codes for CASTLGDTSYEQYF.

Notes on this clone: Other DNA sequences of this sample code for an identical CDR3. The chain couples TRBV6-1 to TRBJ1-6; no clear D gene. V was cut by 3 bases and J by 0 bases, with 6 bases left in between. The CDR3 has 15 amino acids. Germline CDR1 and CDR2: MNHNS and SASEGT. Here the CDR3 DNA reads TGTGCCAGCAGTGAGGTTAGCTCCTATAATTCACCCCTCCACTTT. It translates to CASSEVSSYNSPLHF.

On this clone: The identical CDR3 is also encoded by other nucleotide sequences in the sample. The rearrangement joins TRBV30 to TRBJ1-5; D call uncertain. Looked up from germline, CDR1 is GTSNPN and CDR2 is SVGIG (reference sequence). The CDR3 runs to 14 residues. V was pared by 1 base and J by 0 bases, with 7 bases between. Here the CDR3 DNA reads TGTGCCTGGAGTGCTGGCAGTAGCAATCAGCCCCAGCATTTT. Translating it yields CAWSAGSSNQPQHF.

The chain has TRBV11-2 and TRBJ1-6; D might be TRBD1 (5 bases). The germline CDR1 and CDR2 sequences are SGHAT and FQNNGV. The germline V and J ends were trimmed by 0 bases and 7 bases, with 7 bases remaining between them. This CDR3 spans 14 amino acids. The CDR3: CASSLDRVNSPLHF. CDR3 coding DNA: TGTGCCAGCAGCTTAGACAGGGTAAATTCACCCCTCCACTTT.

The CDR3: CASSMSRQGYGYTF. CDR3 nucleotide sequence: TGTGCCAGCAGCATGTCACGACAGGGCTATGGCTACACCTTC. The genes are TRBV5-4 and TRBJ1-2; 7 nucleotides line up with TRBD1. Germline CDR1 reads SGHNT; CDR2 reads YYREEE (reference sequence). After removal of 4 bases from V and 4 bases from J, the junction contained 7 bases not matched to a gene. The CDR3 has 14 residues.

This clone was observed many times. The chain is built from TRBV2 and TRBJ1-5; 9 nucleotides match TRBD1. There are 14 residues in the CDR3. The V segment lost 7 bases and the J segment 7 bases; nucleotides outside the gene matches: 8. In germline, CDR1 is SNHLY, CDR2 FYNNEI. The CDR3 DNA reads TGTGCCAGCAATTCGGACAGGGGAGAACAGCCCCAGCATTTT. Translating it yields CASNSDRGEQPQHF.

The rearrangement links TRBV29-1 to TRBJ1-6; TRBD1 matches 10 bases. The CDR3 has 18 amino acids. Germline lookup yields CDR1 SQVTM and CDR2 ANQGSEA. The junction had 11 bases not matched to a gene; V was cut back by 6 bases and J by 0 bases. CDR3: CSVTLDRGRSSYNSPLHF. DNA of the CDR3: TGCAGCGTCACCCTCGACAGGGGGCGCAGCTCCTATAATTCACCCCTCCACTTT.

The V and J genes are TRBV6-4 and TRBJ1-5; no reliable D call. V was cut by 0 bases and J by 5 bases, with 11 bases left in between. The length of the CDR3 is 15 residues. Germline V gives CDR1 MRHNA, CDR2 SNTAGT. CDR3 sequence: CASSDSWTSHQPQHF. CDR3 coding DNA: TGTGCCAGCAGTGACTCTTGGACCTCCCATCAGCCCCAGCATTTT.

This clone was detected once. CDR3 region: CASSLARPGLTTEQFF. The CDR3 region has the DNA TGTGCCAGCAGCTTGGCCCGTCCGGGACTTACTACGGAGCAGTTCTTC. This chain joins TRBV5-4 and TRBJ2-1, with D possibly matching TRBD2 (6 bases). Germline-derived CDR1 and CDR2 are SGHNT and YYREEE (reference sequence). V lost 0 bases and J lost 10, with 20 bases in between. The CDR3 contains 16 residues.

The chain recombines TRBV6-1 with TRBJ1-5; D perhaps matches TRBD1 (5 bases). V lost 0 bases and J lost 3, with 12 bases in between. The CDR3 runs to 16 residues. CDR1 is MNHNS, CDR2 SASEGT, per germline. The CDR3 loop is CASSEAPPGLNQPQHF. In nucleotides, the CDR3 is TGTGCCAGCAGTGAAGCCCCTCCGGGGCTCAATCAGCCCCAGCATTTT.

As for this clone: Other DNA sequences of this sample code for an identical CDR3. The chain uses TRBV5-1 and TRBJ1-5; D is undetermined. V shed 0 bases and J shed 2 bases, with 6 bases lying between them. CDR1 and CDR2 (germline): SGHRS, YFSETQ. This CDR3 is built from 14 residues. CDR3 residues: CASSLGTGNQPQHF. In DNA form, the CDR3 reads TGCGCCAGCAGCTTGGGGACGGGCAATCAGCCCCAGCATTTT.

The chain employs TRBV7-2 and TRBJ2-5; no reliable D call. The V end lost 3 bases, the J end lost 2 bases, and 10 bases lay between the germline ends. The germline V gene has CDR1 SGHTA and CDR2 FQGNSA. This CDR3 is built from 14 residues. The CDR3 DNA reads as TGTGCCAGCAGCTTTAACACTGGACAAGAGACCCAGTACTTC. Protein product: CASSFNTGQETQYF. The full variable domain, rest sourced from reference TRBV7-2 and TRBJ2-5, is GAGVSQSPSNKVTEKGKDVELRCDPISGHTALYWYRQSLGQGLEFLIYFQGNSAPDKSGLPSDRFSAERTGGSVSTLTIQRTQQEDSAVYLCASSFNTGQETQYFGPGTRLLVL.